This T cell receptor beta chain was obtained from a study of blood T cell repertoires in COVID-19. On the study more broadly: Samples of COVID-19 (acute and convalescent) were obtained from the United States, Italy and Spain. T cells, B-cell-depleted T cells, or PBMCs provided the cDNA or gDNA that served as material.

The CDR3 consists of 15 residues. The V segment lost 5 bases and the J segment 5 bases; nucleotides outside the gene matches: 10. Germline V CDR1 and CDR2: MNHEY, SVGEGT. Authors' methods: How many nucleated cells were present was estimated from reference gene primer amplification. Method: immunoSEQ multiplex PCR; TCRdb's copy keeps in-frame clones and lacks some. V and J calls and clone size come straight from that table; D and trimming were deduced from the DNA. The sample gives about 180,000 clones, approximately 87% of which show up once; about 20% is in the top ten. The sample was peripheral blood. The sequence derives from a man aged 70-80 years with active or convalescent COVID-19. The chain combines TRBV6-2 or TRBV6-3 with TRBJ1-2, with 8 bases identical to TRBD1. CDR3 sequence reads: CASSPRQGSPYGYTF. Here the CDR3 DNA reads TGTGCCAGCAGTCCACGACAGGGGAGCCCTTATGGCTACACCTTC.